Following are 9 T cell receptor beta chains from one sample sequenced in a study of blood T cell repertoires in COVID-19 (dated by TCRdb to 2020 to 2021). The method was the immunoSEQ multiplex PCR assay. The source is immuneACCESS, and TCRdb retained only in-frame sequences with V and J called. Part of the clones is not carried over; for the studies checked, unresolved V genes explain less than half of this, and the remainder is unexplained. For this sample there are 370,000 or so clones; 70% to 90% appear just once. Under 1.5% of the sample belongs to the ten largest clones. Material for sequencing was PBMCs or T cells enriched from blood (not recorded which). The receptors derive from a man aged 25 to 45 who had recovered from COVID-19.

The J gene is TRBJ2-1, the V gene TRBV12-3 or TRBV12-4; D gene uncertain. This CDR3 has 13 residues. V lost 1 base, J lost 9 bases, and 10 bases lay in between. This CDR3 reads CASSLGPPGEQFF. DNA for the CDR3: TGTGCCAGCAGTTTAGGTCCCCCCGGTGAGCAGTTCTTC.

CDR3 bases: TGTGCCACCAGTGACCCCCGCGGGGCCGAAGAGACCCAGTACTTC. Protein product: CATSDPRGAEETQYF. The V and J genes are TRBV24-1 and TRBJ2-5; a weak D match, TRBD2 (6 bases). This CDR3 contains 15 residues. CDR1 is KGHDR, CDR2 SFDVKD, per germline. Trimming pared 4 bases from V and 3 bases from J, leaving 14 bases between.

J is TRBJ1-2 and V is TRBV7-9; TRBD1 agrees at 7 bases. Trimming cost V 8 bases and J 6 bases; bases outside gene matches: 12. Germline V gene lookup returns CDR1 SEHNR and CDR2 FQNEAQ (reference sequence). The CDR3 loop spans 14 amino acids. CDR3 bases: TGTGCCAGCGAGGGTCGGACAGGTGAGGATGGCTACACCTTC. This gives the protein CASEGRTGEDGYTF.

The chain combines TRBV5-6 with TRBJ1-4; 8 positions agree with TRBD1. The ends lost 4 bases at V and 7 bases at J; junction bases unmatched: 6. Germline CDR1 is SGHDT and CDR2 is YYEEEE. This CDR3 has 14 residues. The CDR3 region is CASSRPDRVEKLFF. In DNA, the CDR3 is TGTGCCAGCAGCCGACCGGACAGGGTTGAAAAACTGTTTTTT.

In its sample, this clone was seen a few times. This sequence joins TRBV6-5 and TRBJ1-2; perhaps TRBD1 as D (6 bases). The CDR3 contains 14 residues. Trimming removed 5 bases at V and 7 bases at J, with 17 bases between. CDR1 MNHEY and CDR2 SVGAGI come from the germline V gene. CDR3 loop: CASSRGGPPGGYTF. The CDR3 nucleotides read TGTGCCAGCAGTCGGGGGGGCCCTCCTGGTGGCTACACCTTC.

CDR3 coding DNA: TGTGCCAGCAGTTACTCCTCCGGGGGGAAGGAACCCCTCCACTTT. Its translation is CASSYSSGGKEPLHF. The chain couples TRBV6-5 to TRBJ1-6; tentative D call: TRBD1 (5 bases). Trimming cost V 0 bases and J 12 bases, with 15 bases left between them. The CDR3 totals 15 residues. Germline V CDR1 and CDR2: MNHEY, SVGAGI.

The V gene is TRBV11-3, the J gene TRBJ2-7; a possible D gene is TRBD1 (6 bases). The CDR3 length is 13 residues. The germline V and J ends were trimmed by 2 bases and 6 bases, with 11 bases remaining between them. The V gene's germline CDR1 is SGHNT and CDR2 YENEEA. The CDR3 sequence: CASSLSGGAEQYF. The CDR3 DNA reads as TGTGCCAGCAGCTTAAGTGGGGGCGCCGAGCAGTACTTC.

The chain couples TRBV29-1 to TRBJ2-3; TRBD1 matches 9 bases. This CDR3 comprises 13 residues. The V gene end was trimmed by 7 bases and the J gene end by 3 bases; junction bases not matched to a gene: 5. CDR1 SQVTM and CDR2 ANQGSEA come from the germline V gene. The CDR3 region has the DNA TGCAGCGGGAAACAGGGGGCTACAGATACGCAGTATTTT. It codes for CSGKQGATDTQYF.

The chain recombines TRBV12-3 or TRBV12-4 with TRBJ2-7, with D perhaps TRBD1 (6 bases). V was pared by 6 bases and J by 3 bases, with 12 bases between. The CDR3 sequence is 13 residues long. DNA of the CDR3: TGTGCCAGCAGCCGACAGGAGATCTACGAGCAGTACTTC. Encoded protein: CASSRQEIYEQYF.